Ten or more counts support the clone carrying this TCR beta chain. Antigen unknown. This sample was taken from a study of T cells after posttransplantation cyclophosphamide. Peripheral blood was collected from the related graft donor on the marrow donation day. Germline lookup yields CDR1 LNHDA and CDR2 SQIVND (reference sequence). CDR3 length: 14 amino acids. Between the trimmed V and J ends, which lost 6 bases and 0 bases, there was a span of 9 bases. Study-level points and caveats: Blood and skin or GI T cell repertoires showed limited TRB overlap. TRB clonality was highly associated with recipient CMV seropositivity and reactivation. Donor-recipient repertoire similarity was low at 1-2 months, rising over year one.

Assay: immunoSEQ multiplex PCR; the TCRdb copy retains only in-frame clones and omits some. This sample shows 40,000 to 55,000 clones and no singletons; 2% to 3% rests with the ten largest. Sequencing was performed on PBMCs. The rearrangement uses TRBV19 and TRBJ1-5; tentative D call: TRBD1 (6 bases). The sequence was collected from a man in his forties or fifties in good health, CMV-negative, and a related stem cell transplant donor. CDR3 coding DNA: TGTGCCAGTAGCAAGGGGGATAGCAATCAGCCCCAGCATTTT. It translates to CASSKGDSNQPQHF.